This T cell receptor beta chain was sequenced during a study of technical replicates of blood from a handful of donors. Assay used: immunoSEQ multiplex PCR; TCRdb lists only in-frame clones, some missing. The sample holds over 85,000 clones, about 95% seen once. Germline V gives CDR1 MNHEY, CDR2 SMNVEV (reference sequence). V lost 6 bases, J lost 2 bases, and 4 bases stayed unmatched. The CDR3 extends over 14 amino acids. The sequence was collected from a human donor in good health. This chain connects TRBV27 to TRBJ2-7; TRBD1 matches 10 bases. The sequenced sample was T cells isolated from PBMCs. CDR3 bases: TGTGCCAGCAGATGGACAGGGGGTCCCTACGAGCAGTACTTC. It is translated as CASRWTGGPYEQYF.